A single sample gave rise to the 9 T cell receptor beta chains below, sequenced in a study of T cell responses to AZD1222 COVID-19 vaccine. Sequenced by immunoSEQ multiplex PCR; TCRdb stores in-frame clones only, minus some. The sample yields over 95,000 clones, roughly 90% seen once. Source: peripheral blood, taken on day 0 of AZD1222 vaccination. These TCRs come from an adult in good health.

The chain carries TRBV10-2 and TRBJ2-7, with D possibly called TRBD1 or TRBD2 (5 bases each). Germline values: CDR1 WSHSY, CDR2 SAAADI. V shed 4 bases and J shed 9 bases, with 16 bases lying between them. This CDR3 contains 13 residues. For the CDR3, the DNA is TGCGCCAGCAGTGTGGGGCCCAACCGGGGGCAGTACTTC. Amino acid sequence: CASSVGPNRGQYF.

The chain uses TRBV24-1 and TRBJ2-3; 7 bases fit TRBD2. The CDR3 is 16 amino acids. Germline lookup yields CDR1 KGHDR and CDR2 SFDVKD. V was pared by 0 bases and J by 5 bases, with 7 bases of the junction left unmatched. CDR3 coding DNA: TGTGCCACCAGTGATTTGGTTCGGGCTAGCGGAGATACGCAGTATTTT. Encoded protein: CATSDLVRASGDTQYF.

The chain joins TRBV10-3 to TRBJ1-5; no reliable D call. V lost 2 bases to trimming and J lost 5 bases, with 7 bases between them. The V gene's germline CDR1 is ENHRY and CDR2 SYGVKD. This CDR3 is built from 13 residues. The CDR3 loop is CAISETVHQPQHF. For the CDR3, the DNA is TGTGCCATCAGTGAGACGGTTCATCAGCCCCAGCATTTT.

CDR3 protein: CASGTGPFQRRHF. The CDR3 DNA is TGTGCCAGCGGAACAGGTCCATTTCAGCGTCGGCATTTT. The chain joins TRBV28 to TRBJ1-5; a weak D match, TRBD1 (5 bases). V gave up 8 bases and J gave up 15 bases, with 23 bases separating them. Germline loops: CDR1 MDHEN, CDR2 SYDVKM. The CDR3 is made up of 13 amino acids.

V gene TRBV27 combines with J gene TRBJ2-1, with 8 bases matching TRBD2. The trim removed 4 bases at V and 0 bases at J, leaving 8 bases unmatched. This CDR3 is 17 amino acids long. CDR1 and CDR2 (germline): MNHEY, SMNVEV (reference sequence). CDR3 residues: CASSYLPAGGSYNEQFF. CDR3 DNA sequence: TGTGCCAGCAGTTACCTACCGGCGGGAGGCTCCTACAATGAGCAGTTCTTC.

This clone has just a few counts. The rearrangement links TRBV5-5 to TRBJ1-5; the D is unclear. V was clipped by 4 bases and J by 3 bases, with 26 bases between them. This CDR3 contains 19 residues. Germline V gene data show CDR1 as SGHKS and CDR2 as YYEKEE (reference sequence). CDR3 bases: TGTGCCAGCAGCCGCGGAAACCGGGATAGGGATTATGTCAATCAGCCCCAGCATTTT. Its translation: CASSRGNRDRDYVNQPQHF.

This sequence joins TRBV5-6 and TRBJ1-2; 9 nucleotides align to TRBD1. The trim removed 2 bases at V and 4 bases at J, leaving 6 bases unmatched. CDR1 and CDR2 (germline): SGHDT, YYEEEE. This CDR3 region has 15 residues. CDR3: CASSLGGTGRYGYTF. The CDR3 DNA reads TGTGCCAGCAGCTTAGGGGGGACAGGGCGCTATGGCTACACCTTC.

J is TRBJ2-3 and V is TRBV2; D may match TRBD1 or TRBD2 (7 bases each). CDR1 is SNHLY and CDR2 is FYNNEI in the germline V gene. This CDR3 region has 15 residues. V lost 6 bases and J 3 bases, leaving 16 bases between the germline ends. The CDR3 region has the DNA TGTGCCAGCAGGAACTACAGGGGAGGGACAGATACGCAGTATTTT. Protein product: CASRNYRGGTDTQYF.

The V and J genes are TRBV2 and TRBJ2-6; tentative D call: TRBD2 (6 bases). Germline lookup yields CDR1 SNHLY and CDR2 FYNNEI. Trimming removed 4 bases at V and 0 bases at J, with 7 bases between. The CDR3 has 15 amino acids. The CDR3 reads CASSGEASGANVLTF. In DNA form, the CDR3 reads TGTGCCAGCAGTGGGGAGGCCTCTGGGGCCAACGTCCTGACTTTC.